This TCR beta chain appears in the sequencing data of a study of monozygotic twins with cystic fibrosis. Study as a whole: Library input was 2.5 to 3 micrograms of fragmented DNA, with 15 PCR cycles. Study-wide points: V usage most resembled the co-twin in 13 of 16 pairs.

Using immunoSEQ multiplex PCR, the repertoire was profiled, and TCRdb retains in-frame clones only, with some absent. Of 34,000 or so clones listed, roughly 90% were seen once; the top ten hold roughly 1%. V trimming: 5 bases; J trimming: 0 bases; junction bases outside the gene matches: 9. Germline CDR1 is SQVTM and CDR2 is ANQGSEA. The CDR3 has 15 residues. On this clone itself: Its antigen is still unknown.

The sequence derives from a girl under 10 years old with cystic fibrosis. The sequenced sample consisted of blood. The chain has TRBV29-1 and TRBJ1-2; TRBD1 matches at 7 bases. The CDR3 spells CSVFLPGQPNYGYTF. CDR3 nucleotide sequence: TGCAGCGTTTTTTTACCGGGACAGCCTAACTATGGCTACACCTTC.